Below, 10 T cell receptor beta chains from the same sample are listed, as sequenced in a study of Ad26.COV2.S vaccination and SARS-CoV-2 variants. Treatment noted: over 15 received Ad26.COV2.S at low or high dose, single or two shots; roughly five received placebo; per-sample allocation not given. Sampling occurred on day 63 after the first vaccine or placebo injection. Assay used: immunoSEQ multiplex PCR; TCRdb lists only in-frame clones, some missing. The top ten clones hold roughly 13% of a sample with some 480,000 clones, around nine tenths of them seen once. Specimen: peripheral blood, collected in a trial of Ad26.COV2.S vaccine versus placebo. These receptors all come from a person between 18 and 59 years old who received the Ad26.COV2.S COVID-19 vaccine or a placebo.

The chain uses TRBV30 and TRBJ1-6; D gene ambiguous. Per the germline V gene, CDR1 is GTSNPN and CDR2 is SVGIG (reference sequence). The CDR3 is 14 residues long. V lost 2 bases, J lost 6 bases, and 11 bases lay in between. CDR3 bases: TGTGCCTGGAGTAAGGCCGGAACTAATTCACCCCTCCACTTT. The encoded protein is CAWSKAGTNSPLHF.

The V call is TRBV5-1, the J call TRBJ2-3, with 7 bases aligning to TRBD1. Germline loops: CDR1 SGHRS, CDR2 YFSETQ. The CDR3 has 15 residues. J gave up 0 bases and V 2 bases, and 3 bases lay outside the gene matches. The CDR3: CASSLTGESTDTQYF. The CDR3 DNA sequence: TGCGCCAGCAGCTTAACAGGGGAGAGCACAGATACGCAGTATTTT.

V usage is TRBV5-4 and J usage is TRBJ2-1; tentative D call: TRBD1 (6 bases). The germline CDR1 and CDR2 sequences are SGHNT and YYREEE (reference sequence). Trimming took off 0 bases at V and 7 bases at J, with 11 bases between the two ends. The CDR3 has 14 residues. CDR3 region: CASSLGQVNNEQFF. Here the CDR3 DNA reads TGTGCCAGCAGCTTGGGACAGGTTAATAATGAGCAGTTCTTC.

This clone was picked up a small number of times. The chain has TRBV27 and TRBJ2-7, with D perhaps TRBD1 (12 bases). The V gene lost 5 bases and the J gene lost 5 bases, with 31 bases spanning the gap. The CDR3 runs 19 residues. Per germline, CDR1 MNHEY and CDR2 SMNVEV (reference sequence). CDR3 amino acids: CASSLPGQGASGRRDEQYF. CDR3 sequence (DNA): TGTGCCAGCAGTCTGCCGGGACAGGGGGCTAGCGGGAGGAGGGACGAGCAGTACTTC.

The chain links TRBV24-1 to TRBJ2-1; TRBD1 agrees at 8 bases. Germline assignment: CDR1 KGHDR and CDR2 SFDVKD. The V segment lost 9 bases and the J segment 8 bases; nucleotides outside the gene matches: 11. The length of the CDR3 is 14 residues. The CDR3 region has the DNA TGTGCCACCGGCAGGACAGGGTATTTAGATGAGCAGTTCTTC. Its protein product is CATGRTGYLDEQFF.

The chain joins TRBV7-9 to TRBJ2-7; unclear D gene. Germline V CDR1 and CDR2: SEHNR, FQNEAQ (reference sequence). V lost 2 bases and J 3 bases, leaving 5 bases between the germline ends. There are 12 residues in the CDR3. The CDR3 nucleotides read TGTGCCAGCAGCTTAAACGACTACGAGCAGTACTTC. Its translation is CASSLNDYEQYF.

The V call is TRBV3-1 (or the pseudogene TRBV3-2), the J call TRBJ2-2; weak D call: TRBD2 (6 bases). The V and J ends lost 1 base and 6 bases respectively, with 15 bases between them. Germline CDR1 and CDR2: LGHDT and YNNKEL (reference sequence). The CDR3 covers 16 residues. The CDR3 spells CASSQVGGIISGELFF. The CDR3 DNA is TGTGCCAGCAGCCAAGTCGGCGGGATAATTTCCGGGGAGCTGTTTTTT.

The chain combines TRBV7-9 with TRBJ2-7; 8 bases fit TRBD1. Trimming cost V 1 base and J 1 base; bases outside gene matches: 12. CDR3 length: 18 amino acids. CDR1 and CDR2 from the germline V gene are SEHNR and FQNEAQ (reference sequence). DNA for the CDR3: TGTGCCAGCAGCTTAGTGGGGTCGTGGACAGGGAGATCCTACGAGCAGTACTTC. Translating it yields CASSLVGSWTGRSYEQYF.

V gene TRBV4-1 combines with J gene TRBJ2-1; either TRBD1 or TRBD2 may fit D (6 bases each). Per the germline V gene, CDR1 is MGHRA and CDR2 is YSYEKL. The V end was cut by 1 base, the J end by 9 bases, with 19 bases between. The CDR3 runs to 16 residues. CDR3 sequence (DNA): TGCGCCAGCAGCCAAGTGACCGGGGCCGGGGGCATTGAGCAGTTCTTC. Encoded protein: CASSQVTGAGGIEQFF.

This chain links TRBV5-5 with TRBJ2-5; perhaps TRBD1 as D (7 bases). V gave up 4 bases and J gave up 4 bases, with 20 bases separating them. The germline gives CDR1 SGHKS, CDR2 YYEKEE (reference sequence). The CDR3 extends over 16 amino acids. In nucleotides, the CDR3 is TGTGCCAGCAGCCGGGGCCCAGGGGGACTCCGAGAGACCCAGTACTTC. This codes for CASSRGPGGLRETQYF.